This TCR beta chain was obtained from a study of molecular identifiers for immune sequencing clone quantification. The study's findings and limits: Whereas naive cells kept under 1% of molecules in clones above 20 RNA copies, such clones held over 97% in effectors.

Worth noting for this clonotype: What it binds is unknown.

Methods described previously were used for bulk TCR libraries, and listed TCR primers were applied. MiXCR was run by TCRdb on the PCR reads, yielding one entry per CDR3 protein. The table records some 94,000 distinct CDR3 sequences, 25% of them present only once. This receptor was obtained from a human donor in good health. Some libraries in this study had Jurkat cell RNA spiked in. Sequencing used naive CD8+ T cells from blood, with Jurkat cell RNA spiked in. Documented subset: FACS-sorted CD8+CD4-CCR7+CD45RA+ naive T cells.

CDR3 protein: CASSSAGNSYEQYF. For the CDR3, the DNA is TGTGCCAGCAGCTCCGCCGGGAACTCCTACGAGCAGTACTTC. This chain joins TRBV5-6 and TRBJ2-7, with D possibly matching TRBD2 (5 bases). The germline CDR1 and CDR2 sequences are SGHDT and YYEEEE. This CDR3 comprises 14 residues. V was cut by 3 bases and J by 0 bases, with 10 bases left in between.